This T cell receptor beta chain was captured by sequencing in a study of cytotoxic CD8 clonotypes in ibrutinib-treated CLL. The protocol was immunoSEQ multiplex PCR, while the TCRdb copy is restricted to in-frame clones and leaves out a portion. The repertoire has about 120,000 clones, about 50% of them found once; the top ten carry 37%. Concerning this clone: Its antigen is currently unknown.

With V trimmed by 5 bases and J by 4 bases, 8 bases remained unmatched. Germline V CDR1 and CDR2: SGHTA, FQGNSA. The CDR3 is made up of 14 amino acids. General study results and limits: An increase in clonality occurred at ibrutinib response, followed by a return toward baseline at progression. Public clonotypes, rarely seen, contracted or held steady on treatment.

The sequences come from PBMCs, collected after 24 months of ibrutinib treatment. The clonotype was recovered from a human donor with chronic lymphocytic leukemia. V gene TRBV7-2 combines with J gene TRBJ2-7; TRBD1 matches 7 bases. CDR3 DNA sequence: TGTGCCAGCAGCAAAGGGACAGCCCGGTACGAGCAGTACTTC. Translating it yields CASSKGTARYEQYF. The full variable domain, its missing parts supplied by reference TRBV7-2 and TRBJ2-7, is GAGVSQSPSNKVTEKGKDVELRCDPISGHTALYWYRQSLGQGLEFLIYFQGNSAPDKSGLPSDRFSAERTGGSVSTLTIQRTQQEDSAVYLCASSKGTARYEQYFGPGTRLTVT.